This T cell receptor (beta chain) was profiled in a study of T cell responses to AZD1222 COVID-19 vaccine. Per germline, CDR1 SGHAT and CDR2 FQNNGV. The CDR3 covers 15 residues. Trimming took 1 base from V and 11 from J; bases not matched to a gene: 10. Assay: immunoSEQ multiplex PCR; the TCRdb copy retains only in-frame clones and omits some. The sample contains more than 95,000 clones, 90% of which appear only once. The specimen comprised peripheral blood, sampled on day 0 of AZD1222 vaccination. The sequence was obtained from an adult in good health. This chain joins TRBV11-2 and TRBJ1-1; 10 bases are a match to TRBD1. The CDR3 here is CASSLAGQGLGGAFF. The CDR3 DNA reads TGTGCCAGCAGCTTAGCGGGACAGGGGTTAGGTGGGGCTTTCTTT.